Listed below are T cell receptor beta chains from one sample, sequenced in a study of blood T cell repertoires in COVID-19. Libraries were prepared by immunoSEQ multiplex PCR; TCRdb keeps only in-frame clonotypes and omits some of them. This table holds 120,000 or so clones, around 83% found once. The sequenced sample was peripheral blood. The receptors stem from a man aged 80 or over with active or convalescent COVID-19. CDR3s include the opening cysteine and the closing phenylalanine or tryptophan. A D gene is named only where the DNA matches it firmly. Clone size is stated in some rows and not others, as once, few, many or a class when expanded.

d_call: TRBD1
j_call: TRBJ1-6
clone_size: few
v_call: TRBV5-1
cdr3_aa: CASSTGTGANSPLHF
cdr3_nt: TGCGCCAGCAGCACCGGGACAGGGGCCAATTCACCCCTCCACTTT

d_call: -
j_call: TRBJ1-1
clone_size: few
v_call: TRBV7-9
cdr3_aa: CASSAQGKTEAFF
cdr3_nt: TGTGCCAGCAGCGCCCAGGGGAAGACTGAAGCTTTCTTT

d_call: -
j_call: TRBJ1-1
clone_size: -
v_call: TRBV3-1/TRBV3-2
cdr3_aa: CASSRDRMYTEAFF
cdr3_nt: TGTGCCAGCAGCCGAGACAGGATGTACACTGAAGCTTTCTTT

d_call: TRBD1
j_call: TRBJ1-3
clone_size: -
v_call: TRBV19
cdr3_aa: CASSLTGTGSGNTIYF
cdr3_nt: TGTGCCAGTAGTTTGACAGGGACAGGGTCTGGAAACACCATATATTTT

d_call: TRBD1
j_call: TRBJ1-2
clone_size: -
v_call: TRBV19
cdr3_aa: CASKIRTGGDGYTF
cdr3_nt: TGTGCCAGTAAGATACGGACAGGGGGCGATGGCTACACCTTC

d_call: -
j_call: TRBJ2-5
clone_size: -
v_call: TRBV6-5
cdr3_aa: CASSYSMTTQETQYF
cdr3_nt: TGTGCCAGCAGTTACTCGATGACAACACAAGAGACCCAGTACTTC

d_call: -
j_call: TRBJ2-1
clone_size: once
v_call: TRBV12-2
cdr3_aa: CASRPRLFNEQFF
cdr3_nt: TGTGCAAGTCGTCCAAGACTGTTCAATGAGCAGTTCTTC

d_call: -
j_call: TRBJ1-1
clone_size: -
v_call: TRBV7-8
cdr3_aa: CATRRGTEAFF
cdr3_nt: TGTGCCACCCGAAGGGGCACTGAAGCTTTCTTT

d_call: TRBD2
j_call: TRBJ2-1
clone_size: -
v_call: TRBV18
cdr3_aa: CASSEAGGVYNEQFF
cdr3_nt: TGTGCCAGCTCCGAGGCGGGGGGGGTCTACAATGAGCAGTTCTTC

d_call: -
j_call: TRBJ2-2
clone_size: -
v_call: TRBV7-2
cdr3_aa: CASSLADSNTGELFF
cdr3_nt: TGTGCCAGCAGCTTAGCTGACAGCAACACCGGGGAGCTGTTTTTT

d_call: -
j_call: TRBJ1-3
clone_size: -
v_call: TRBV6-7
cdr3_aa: CASSYSEVNTIYF
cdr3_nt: TGTGCCAGCAGTTACTCCGAGGTCAACACCATATATTTT

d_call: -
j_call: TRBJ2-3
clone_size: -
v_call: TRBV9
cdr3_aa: CASSQGTPGTDTQYF
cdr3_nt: TGTGCCAGCAGCCAAGGGACTCCCGGGACAGATACGCAGTATTTT

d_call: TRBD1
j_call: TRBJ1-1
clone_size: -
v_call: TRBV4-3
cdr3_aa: CASSQVGQANTEAFF
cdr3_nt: TGCGCCAGCAGCCAAGTTGGACAGGCGAACACTGAAGCTTTCTTT

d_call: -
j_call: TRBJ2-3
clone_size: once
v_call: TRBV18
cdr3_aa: CASSTTGDRTDTQYF
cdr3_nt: TGTGCCAGCTCTACGACGGGGGACCGCACAGATACGCAGTATTTT

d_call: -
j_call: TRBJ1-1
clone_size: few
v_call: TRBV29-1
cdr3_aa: CSVGGGTEAFF
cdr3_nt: TGCAGCGTTGGGGGGGGCACTGAAGCTTTCTTT

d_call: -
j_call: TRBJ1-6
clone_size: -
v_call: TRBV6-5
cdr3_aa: CASSLVQETNSPLHF
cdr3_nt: TGTGCCAGCAGTCTGGTACAGGAGACCAATTCACCCCTCCACTTT

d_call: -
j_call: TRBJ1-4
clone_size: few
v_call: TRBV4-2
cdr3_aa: CASSQDRGLINEKLFF
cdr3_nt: TGTGCCAGCAGCCAAGATAGGGGGTTAATTAATGAAAAACTGTTTTTT